This TCR beta chain was observed in a study of blood T cell repertoires in COVID-19. The V gene lost 4 bases and the J gene lost 6 bases, with 19 bases spanning the gap. The CDR3 spans 15 residues. CDR1 is SGDLS and CDR2 is YYNGEE in the germline V gene. The data were produced by immunoSEQ multiplex PCR, yet TCRdb's version contains in-frame clones alone and is incomplete. The sample comprises roughly 160,000 clones, under 85% of which are singletons, and about 6.9% rests with the top ten. The chain combines TRBV9 with TRBJ1-2; D is ambiguous. Source material: peripheral blood. The receptor was isolated from a man older than 75 with COVID-19, enrolled during active disease. The DNA of the CDR3 is TGTGCCAGCAGCTCCAGAGATACCGGGTTTGATGGCTACACCTTC. Amino acids: CASSSRDTGFDGYTF.